The present T cell receptor (beta chain) was sequenced within a study of OX40 agonist ivuxolimab in advanced cancers. Only in-frame clones appear in the TCRdb table, and some are missing; sequencing was by immunoSEQ multiplex PCR. The top ten hold about 24% of the sample, which has 15,000 to 20,000 clones, roughly 72% seen once. The CDR3 spans 16 residues. Germline V gives CDR1 SGDLS, CDR2 YYNGEE. Germline trimming cut 3 bases from V and 6 bases from J; bases unmatched to any gene: 8. Regarding this clone: This sample also contains other DNA sequences that code for the same CDR3.

The source was CD4+ or CD8+ T cells sorted from blood, collected in a trial of the OX40 agonist ivuxolimab. The origin of this receptor is an adult with an advanced solid tumor such as melanoma, head and neck, liver or kidney cancer. The genes are TRBV9 and TRBJ1-4; 10 positions match TRBD1. The CDR3 reads CASSEPTGTGDEKLFF. Here the CDR3 DNA reads TGTGCCAGCAGCGAACCCACCGGGACAGGGGATGAAAAACTGTTTTTT.